This TCR beta chain was identified during a study of T cell clonality in common variable immunodeficiency. Study-wide points: Fewer deletions and N-nucleotide insertions were reportedly seen in common variable immunodeficiency TCR beta sequences.

The method was immunoSEQ multiplex PCR; TCRdb's version includes in-frame clones alone and lacks a portion of them. Listed for the sample are under 40,000 clones, none seen a single time. This CDR3 region has 15 residues. Germline V gene sequence: CDR1 SNHLY, CDR2 FYNNEI. The J segment lost 4 bases and the V segment lost 7 bases, leaving 9 bases of the junction unmatched. About this clone: Its cognate antigen is unknown. Read sequence stops 3 residues before the CDR3 end, and the germline J gene provides the missing end.

This TCR was sampled from a human donor with common variable immunodeficiency. The chain couples TRBV2 to TRBJ1-5; TRBD1 agrees at 8 bases. Sequencing was carried out using peripheral blood mononuclear cells. The chain's CDR3 is CASNQGARGNQPQHF. CDR3 bases read: TGTGCCAGCAACCAGGGGGCAAGGGGAAATCAGCCC. Based on the CDR3 plus reference TRBV2 and TRBJ1-5, the full variable domain is EPEVTQTPSHQVTQMGQEVILRCVPISNHLYFYWYRQILGQKVEFLVSFYNNEISEKSEIFDDQFSVERPDGSNFTLKIRSTKLEDSAMYFCASNQGARGNQPQHFGDGTRLSIL.